The 24 T cell receptor beta chains listed next were all sequenced from one sample in a study of Graves' ophthalmopathy and Graves' hyperthyroidism. Using RNA transcripts, the TCR beta CDR3 regions were amplified. RT-PCR with HTBI primers came first, then second-round multiplex PCR. TCRdb independently ran MiXCR on the multiplex PCR reads; one entry per CDR3 protein. In the table there are some 1.1 million distinct CDR3 sequences, about 40% of which are singletons. The specimen was peripheral blood or thyroid tissue (not recorded which). The source of these receptors is an adult man with Graves' hyperthyroidism.

This clonotype was counted between two and nine times. The genes are TRBV7-6 and TRBJ1-6; D gene unclear. Between the trimmed V and J ends, which lost 2 bases and 7 bases, there was a span of 6 bases. Germline-derived CDR1 and CDR2 are SGHVS and FNYEAQ. The CDR3 has 13 residues. The CDR3 DNA is TGTGCCAGCAGCTTACAAAGAAATTCACCCCTCCACTTT. It yields the protein CASSLQRNSPLHF.

The chain is built from TRBV12-3 or TRBV12-4 and TRBJ2-5, with TRBD1 identical over 7 bases. The CDR3 totals 13 residues. Trimming took 7 bases from V and 2 from J; bases not matched to a gene: 4. This chain's CDR3 is CASTRGYQETQYF. In DNA form, the CDR3 reads TGTGCCAGCACCAGGGGGTATCAAGAGACCCAGTACTTC.

The genes are TRBV6-5 and TRBJ2-7; 7 nucleotides align to TRBD1. The CDR3 contains 14 residues. Germline assignment: CDR1 MNHEY and CDR2 SVGAGI. V lost 5 bases and J lost 2; bases outside the gene matches: 6. For the CDR3, the DNA is TGTGCCAGCAGTGACCGGGACAGCGCCTACGAGCAGTACTTC. Protein: CASSDRDSAYEQYF.

This clonotype was seen once. The chain uses TRBV29-1 and TRBJ1-3; 7 bases fit TRBD1. Trimming cost V 3 bases and J 8 bases; bases outside gene matches: 13. This CDR3 comprises 15 residues. Germline CDR1 SQVTM, CDR2 ANQGSEA. CDR3 amino acids: CSVERGRGLGDTIYF. CDR3 bases: TGCAGCGTTGAGAGGGGTAGGGGGCTCGGGGACACCATATATTTT.

In DNA, the CDR3 is TGTGCCATCAGGTCCGGGACTAGCGGGAGGGCCCACGAGCAGTACTTC. Residues: CAIRSGTSGRAHEQYF. The chain links TRBV10-3 to TRBJ2-7; 16 bases align to TRBD2. The CDR3 sequence is 16 residues long. Per the germline V gene, CDR1 is ENHRY and CDR2 is SYGVKD. V trimming: 6 bases; J trimming: 5 bases; junction bases outside the gene matches: 7.

Only a few counts were recorded for this clonotype. V usage is TRBV28 and J usage is TRBJ1-6; TRBD1 might be the D (5 bases). This CDR3 has 15 amino acids. Germline CDR1 is MDHEN and CDR2 is SYDVKM. The V gene lost 5 bases and the J gene lost 2 bases, with 10 bases spanning the gap. CDR3 in amino acids: CASSPGLAYNSPLHF. CDR3 nucleotide sequence: TGTGCCAGCAGTCCAGGGCTAGCCTATAATTCACCCCTCCACTTT.

This clonotype was counted only a few times. The rearrangement joins TRBV20-1 to TRBJ1-2; TRBD1 might be the D (5 bases). This CDR3 is built from 14 residues. The V gene's germline CDR1 is DFQATT and CDR2 SNEGSKA (reference sequence). Trimming took off 0 bases at V and 6 bases at J, with 14 bases between the two ends. The CDR3 loop is CSARDTQVKDGYTF. DNA for the CDR3: TGCAGTGCTAGAGATACACAGGTTAAGGATGGCTACACCTTC.

The genes are TRBV12-3 or TRBV12-4 and TRBJ1-5; tentatively, D is TRBD1 (5 bases). This CDR3 has 14 amino acids. Between the trimmed V and J ends, which lost 3 bases and 6 bases, there was a span of 12 bases. The CDR3 DNA reads TGTGCCAGCAGTTTTCTGGGGACGGCTCAGCCCCAGCATTTT. Protein product: CASSFLGTAQPQHF.

The V gene is TRBV9, the J gene TRBJ2-5; D remains unclear. The CDR3 has 17 residues. Germline CDR1 reads SGDLS; CDR2 reads YYNGEE. Trimming took off 0 bases at V and 5 bases at J, with 20 bases between the two ends. The CDR3 loop reads CASSVATLGPAWETQYF. The DNA for the CDR3 is TGTGCCAGCAGCGTAGCTACCCTAGGGCCCGCTTGGGAGACCCAGTACTTC.

A single count supports this clonotype. V and J are TRBV7-9 and TRBJ2-5; D perhaps matches TRBD2 (6 bases). Trimming stripped 5 bases from V and 2 bases from J, with 18 bases between. The CDR3 has 16 amino acids. Germline V gene lookup returns CDR1 SEHNR and CDR2 FQNEAQ (reference sequence). The CDR3: CASSVWLAGTQETQYF. CDR3 DNA sequence: TGTGCCAGCAGCGTATGGCTAGCCGGGACTCAAGAGACCCAGTACTTC.

This chain connects TRBV10-2 to TRBJ2-7; D not resolved. V lost 8 bases, J lost 6 bases, and 14 bases lay in between. Germline-derived CDR1 and CDR2 are WSHSY and SAAADI. The CDR3 runs 12 residues. The CDR3 nucleotides are TGCGCCAGCGGCCAAGATAGGTTCGAGCAGTACTTC. It yields the protein CASGQDRFEQYF.

The V and J genes are TRBV29-1 and TRBJ2-2; 14 bases map to TRBD2. J lost 5 bases, V lost 6 bases, and 8 bases had no gene match. Looked up from germline, CDR1 is SQVTM and CDR2 is ANQGSEA. This CDR3 spans 16 amino acids. The CDR3 DNA sequence: TGCAGCGTACGGGGACTAGCGGGAGATTCGACCGGGGAGCTGTTTTTT. Translating gives CSVRGLAGDSTGELFF.

This clonotype has ten or more counts. This chain's CDR3 is CSARRGTVPEQYF. CDR3 nucleotides: TGCAGTGCTAGACGGGGGACAGTCCCCGAGCAGTACTTC. The gene calls are TRBV20-1 and TRBJ2-7; a possible D gene is TRBD1 (7 bases). V lost 2 bases and J 6 bases, leaving 14 bases between the germline ends. Per germline, CDR1 DFQATT and CDR2 SNEGSKA (reference sequence). The CDR3 sequence is 13 residues long.

The sample holds many counts of this clonotype. This chain links TRBV6-1 with TRBJ1-4; no firm D call. The CDR3 is made up of 12 amino acids. The V and J ends lost 4 bases and 8 bases respectively, with 8 bases between them. Germline V gene lookup returns CDR1 MNHNS and CDR2 SASEGT. The CDR3 coding sequence is TGTGCCAGCAGTGGGGTCGGCGAAAAACTGTTTTTT. Protein: CASSGVGEKLFF.

There are many counts of this clonotype. The chain joins TRBV5-6 to TRBJ2-7; a weak D match, TRBD1 (5 bases). Trimming pared 6 bases from V and 2 bases from J, leaving 9 bases between. Germline CDR1 and CDR2: SGHDT and YYEEEE. This CDR3 spans 12 amino acids. CDR3 DNA: TGTGCCAGCAAACAGGAGCCCTACGAGCAGTACTTC. Its protein product is CASKQEPYEQYF.

The V gene is TRBV20-1, the J gene TRBJ2-7, with 10 bases identical to TRBD2. The CDR3 is made up of 14 amino acids. Germline lookup yields CDR1 DFQATT and CDR2 SNEGSKA (reference sequence). Written as DNA, the CDR3 is TGCAGCTTAGCGAATAGCGGGAGGTCTTACGAGCAGTACTTC. It encodes CSLANSGRSYEQYF.

The chain uses TRBV19 and TRBJ2-7; D unclear. Germline CDR1 reads LNHDA; CDR2 reads SQIVND (reference sequence). The V and J ends lost 3 bases and 2 bases respectively, with 8 bases between them. The CDR3 length is 13 residues. CDR3 sequence: CASSIGRTYEQYF. CDR3 nucleotide sequence: TGTGCCAGTAGTATTGGCAGGACCTACGAGCAGTACTTC.

The chain joins TRBV14 to TRBJ2-7; unclear D gene. The CDR3 is made up of 14 amino acids. The V end was cut by 0 bases, the J end by 3 bases, with 9 bases between. From germline, CDR1 is SGHDN and CDR2 FVKESK. CDR3 amino acids: CASSQDGRGYEQYF. CDR3 in DNA: TGTGCCAGCAGCCAAGATGGAAGAGGCTACGAGCAGTACTTC.

V usage is TRBV10-3 and J usage is TRBJ2-5; D perhaps matches TRBD1 (6 bases). Trimming removed 6 bases at V and 5 bases at J, with 16 bases between. Germline V lookup: CDR1 ENHRY, CDR2 SYGVKD. The CDR3 contains 14 residues. CDR3 residues: CAISPNQGMETQYF. Written as DNA, the CDR3 is TGTGCCATCAGCCCCAATCAGGGGATGGAGACCCAGTACTTC.

This clonotype was seen at least ten times. This chain uses TRBV5-1 with TRBJ1-4; 7 bases are a match to TRBD1. The V gene end was trimmed by 4 bases and the J gene end by 0 bases; junction bases not matched to a gene: 9. CDR1 SGHRS and CDR2 YFSETQ come from the germline V gene. This CDR3 is built from 17 residues. Here the CDR3 reads CASSGQESPSTNEKLFF. The CDR3 DNA sequence: TGCGCCAGCAGCGGACAGGAGAGTCCCTCAACTAATGAAAAACTGTTTTTT.

The chain is built from TRBV29-1 and TRBJ1-1; D possibly corresponds to TRBD1 (5 bases). The V gene's germline CDR1 is SQVTM and CDR2 ANQGSEA. CDR3 length equals 15 residues. The V end was cut by 5 bases, the J end by 2 bases, with 18 bases between. CDR3 sequence: CSVTEGKGTNTEAFF. As DNA, the CDR3 is TGCAGCGTTACCGAGGGGAAAGGCACTAACACTGAAGCTTTCTTT.

This clonotype was seen a few times. The DNA of the CDR3 is TGTGCCAGCAGTCGGGAGGGAGCGGGAAGGGGAGAGACCCAGTACTTC. It encodes CASSREGAGRGETQYF. The chain has TRBV7-2 and TRBJ2-5; 8 nucleotides agree with TRBD2. In germline, CDR1 is SGHTA, CDR2 FQGNSA. Germline trimming cut 6 bases from V and 4 bases from J; bases unmatched to any gene: 13. There are 16 residues in the CDR3. The whole variable domain, filled in from reference TRBV7-2 and TRBJ2-5, reads GAGVSQSPSNKVTEKGKDVELRCDPISGHTALYWYRQSLGQGLEFLIYFQGNSAPDKSGLPSDRFSAERTGGSVSTLTIQRTQQEDSAVYLCASSREGAGRGETQYFGPGTRLLVL.

This clonotype was observed at least ten times. The V call is TRBV29-1, the J call TRBJ2-2; TRBD2 matches at 8 bases. The CDR3 contains 14 residues. The germline V gene encodes CDR1 SQVTM and CDR2 ANQGSEA. V shed 1 base, J shed 5 bases, and the junction held 3 bases outside the gene matches. CDR3 in DNA: TGCAGCGTTGAAGCGGGAGGGGGGACCGGGGAGCTGTTTTTT. This gives the protein CSVEAGGGTGELFF.

The V and J genes are TRBV5-1 and TRBJ2-7; the D gene is possibly TRBD1 (7 bases). The V end lost 2 bases, the J end lost 0 bases, and 27 bases lay between the germline ends. CDR3 length equals 20 residues. CDR1 and CDR2 from the germline V gene are SGHRS and YFSETQ. For the CDR3, the DNA is TGCGCCAGCAGCTTCTTCCTACAACGACAGGGAGGTTTTAGCTCCTACGAGCAGTACTTC. Its translation: CASSFFLQRQGGFSSYEQYF.